Listed here are 18 T cell receptor beta chains from one sample, sequenced in a study of response to subunit inactivated influenza vaccine. TCRdb passed the RT-PCR reads through MiXCR, listing each CDR3 protein once. The table has under 750,000 distinct CDR3 sequences, approximately 10% seen once; the top ten hold about a tenth. The specimen was PBMCs from blood, collected on the day of vaccination. The receptors were sampled from a middle-aged man who received an inactivated influenza vaccine.

This clonotype was recorded a few times. This chain joins TRBV4-3 and TRBJ2-1, with 14 bases identical to TRBD2. After removal of 4 bases from V and 9 bases from J, the junction contained 8 bases not matched to a gene. This CDR3 comprises 16 residues. Germline-derived CDR1 and CDR2 are LGHNA and YSLEER. This chain's CDR3 is CASSPRTSGRSCEQFF. CDR3 bases: TGCGCCAGCAGCCCGCGGACTAGCGGGAGGTCGTGTGAGCAGTTCTTC.

The sample holds a few counts of this clonotype. This chain joins TRBV9 and TRBJ1-1, with unresolved D. There are 15 residues in the CDR3. V was cut by 3 bases and J by 4 bases, with 16 bases left in between. The germline V gene encodes CDR1 SGDLS and CDR2 YYNGEE. The CDR3 DNA is TGTGCCAGCAGCGCCCAAGAGGGAGGGTTCACTGAAGCTTTCTTT. Amino acids: CASSAQEGGFTEAFF. The full variable domain, with the rest looked up from reference TRBV9 and TRBJ1-1, is DSGVTQTPKHLITATGQRVTLRCSPRSGDLSVYWYQQSLDQGLQFLIQYYNGEERAKGNILERFSAQQFPDLHSELNLSSLELGDSALYFCASSAQEGGFTEAFFGQGTRLTVV.

The chain combines TRBV29-1 with TRBJ2-6; D unclear. The CDR3 totals 14 residues. V was shortened by 3 bases and J by 0 bases, with 6 bases between the two germline ends. The germline gives CDR1 SQVTM, CDR2 ANQGSEA. The CDR3 DNA follows: TGCAGCGTTGATTTCGGCTCTGGGGCCAACGTCCTGACTTTC. Translated: CSVDFGSGANVLTF.

This clonotype has only a few counts. The chain is built from TRBV7-9 and TRBJ1-4; the D is unclear. Trimming took off 3 bases at V and 5 bases at J, with 10 bases between the two ends. This CDR3 region has 14 residues. Germline V gene data show CDR1 as SEHNR and CDR2 as FQNEAQ (reference sequence). CDR3 DNA sequence: TGTGCCAGCAGCTTTAGGGCCCCGAATGAAAAACTGTTTTTT. This translates into CASSFRAPNEKLFF.

This clonotype came up a few times. CDR3 DNA: TGTGCCATCAGCGGCACCGGGACTAGCGGGGCCAACACCGGGGAGCTGTTTTTT. It specifies CAISGTGTSGANTGELFF. This sequence joins TRBV10-3 and TRBJ2-2; 13 bases are shared with TRBD2. The CDR3 runs 18 residues. V lost 6 bases to trimming and J lost 2 bases; unmatched junction nucleotides: 9. CDR1 and CDR2 (germline): ENHRY, SYGVKD.

This rearrangement joins TRBV3-1 to TRBJ2-7, with 8 bases aligning to TRBD2. Germline V lookup: CDR1 LGHDT, CDR2 YNNKEL (reference sequence). The CDR3 consists of 13 residues. The V segment lost 2 bases and the J segment 9 bases; nucleotides outside the gene matches: 6. The CDR3 DNA sequence: TGTGCCAGCAGCCAACTGACGGGAGGGGGGCAGTACTTC. It encodes CASSQLTGGGQYF.

This clonotype was observed at least ten times. The chain uses TRBV20-1 and TRBJ1-2; 10 positions match TRBD1. This CDR3 is built from 14 residues. CDR1 is DFQATT, CDR2 SNEGSKA, per germline (reference sequence). Trimming removed 6 bases from V and 4 bases from J; junction bases left unmatched: 8. This chain's CDR3 is CSAAGTGEVYGYTF. In DNA form, the CDR3 reads TGCAGTGCCGCCGGGACAGGGGAGGTCTATGGCTACACCTTC.

The gene calls are TRBV27 and TRBJ1-1; 8 bases are shared with TRBD1. Germline CDR1 reads MNHEY; CDR2 reads SMNVEV (reference sequence). Losses at the gene ends were 3 bases for V and 1 base for J; bases not matched to a gene: 10. The CDR3 consists of 17 residues. In DNA, the CDR3 is TGTGCCAGCAGTTTCTTATGGGGAACAGGGGGGAACACTGAAGCTTTCTTT. This codes for CASSFLWGTGGNTEAFF.

The chain employs TRBV4-3 and TRBJ1-4; D is uncertain. In germline, CDR1 is LGHNA, CDR2 YSLEER. The CDR3 is made up of 15 amino acids. Deletions cut 3 bases from V and 0 bases from J, with 8 bases between. The CDR3 is CASSQYMATNEKLFF. The CDR3 DNA is TGCGCCAGCAGCCAGTACATGGCAACTAATGAAAAACTGTTTTTT.

This clonotype was detected only a few times. The chain couples TRBV4-1 to TRBJ2-7; D not certain. CDR1 and CDR2 (germline): MGHRA, YSYEKL. The V end was cut by 2 bases, the J end by 0 bases, with 11 bases between. CDR3 length: 15 residues. As DNA, the CDR3 is TGCGCCAGCAGCCAACACAGTGAAAACTCCTACGAGCAGTACTTC. Encoded protein: CASSQHSENSYEQYF.

This sequence joins TRBV3-1 and TRBJ2-5; 7 bases agree with TRBD2. The germline CDR1 and CDR2 sequences are LGHDT and YNNKEL (reference sequence). With 1 base clipped from V and 0 bases from J, the junction kept 2 bases outside the gene matches. The length of the CDR3 is 15 residues. CDR3 bases: TGTGCCAGCAGCCAAGCGGGAGGCAACCAAGAGACCCAGTACTTC. Encoded protein: CASSQAGGNQETQYF.

The chain is built from TRBV7-9 and TRBJ1-4, with 7 bases fitting TRBD1. V gave up 4 bases and J gave up 8 bases; unmatched junction bases: 4. This CDR3 region has 13 residues. Per germline, CDR1 SEHNR and CDR2 FQNEAQ (reference sequence). In DNA, the CDR3 is TGTGCCAGCAGCTCAGGGGGGCAGGAAAAACTGTTTTTT. It translates to CASSSGGQEKLFF.

This chain uses TRBV27 with TRBJ2-3, with TRBD1 matching over 7 bases. This CDR3 has 13 residues. Germline V lookup: CDR1 MNHEY, CDR2 SMNVEV (reference sequence). V gave up 6 bases and J gave up 9 bases; unmatched junction bases: 9. CDR3 sequence reads: CASSQDNRGTQYF. The CDR3 region has the DNA TGTGCCAGCAGCCAAGACAACAGGGGAACGCAGTATTTT.

The table lists this clonotype with many counts. The CDR3 sequence is CSAPTATDTQYF. The CDR3 DNA is TGCAGTGCCCCTACGGCCACAGATACGCAGTATTTT. This chain joins TRBV20-1 and TRBJ2-3; no clear D gene. CDR1 is DFQATT and CDR2 is SNEGSKA in the germline V gene (reference sequence). Trimming removed 6 bases from V and 2 bases from J, with 9 bases in between. This CDR3 has 12 amino acids.

This clonotype was observed many times. The chain is built from TRBV4-2 and TRBJ2-6; tentative D call: TRBD1 (5 bases). The germline gives CDR1 LGHNA, CDR2 YNFKEQ. The length of the CDR3 is 16 residues. The V and J ends lost 2 bases and 0 bases respectively, with 8 bases between them. The CDR3 reads CASSQPDSSGANVLTF. The CDR3 nucleotides read TGTGCCAGCAGCCAACCTGACAGCTCTGGGGCCAACGTCCTGACTTTC.

Only a few counts were recorded for this clonotype. The rearrangement joins TRBV12-3 or TRBV12-4 to TRBJ1-3; the D gene is possibly TRBD1 (5 bases). This CDR3 comprises 17 residues. Trimming took 1 base from V and 3 from J, leaving 16 bases between them. The CDR3 sequence: CASSLGVVSGLGNTIYF. CDR3 in DNA: TGTGCCAGCAGTTTAGGCGTAGTATCGGGACTTGGAAACACCATATATTTT.

This clonotype was recorded a few times. The gene calls are TRBV20-1 and TRBJ2-3, with 12 bases lining up with TRBD2. CDR1 DFQATT and CDR2 SNEGSKA come from the germline V gene (reference sequence). The CDR3 covers 15 residues. With V trimmed by 6 bases and J by 1 base, 5 bases remained unmatched. CDR3 amino acids: CSAASGGAGTDTQYF. The CDR3, as DNA: TGCAGTGCGGCTAGCGGGGGGGCGGGCACAGATACGCAGTATTTT.

The chain uses TRBV6-4 and TRBJ2-5; possibly TRBD2 for D (6 bases). CDR3 length: 14 amino acids. The germline CDR1 and CDR2 sequences are MRHNA and SNTAGT. The V end lost 0 bases, the J end lost 9 bases, and 14 bases lay between the germline ends. In DNA, the CDR3 is TGTGCCAGCAGTGACTCACCGGCCGGGGGAGCCCAGTACTTC. Amino acid sequence: CASSDSPAGGAQYF.